The clone carrying this T cell receptor (beta chain) was seen repeatedly, ten times or more. The target antigen is unknown. TCRdb re-called the RT-PCR reads with MiXCR, one entry per CDR3 protein. The profile shows approximately 230,000 distinct CDR3 sequences, 12% of them singletons. V was cut by 2 bases and J by 3 bases, with 7 bases left in between. Germline CDR1 and CDR2: KGHSH and LQKENI. The CDR3 runs to 13 residues. This entry comes from a study of response to subunit inactivated influenza vaccine. The study's findings and limits: Authors suggested each seasonal flu vaccination may recruit only limited numbers of new T cells.

The rearrangement uses TRBV18 and TRBJ1-1; the D is unclear. Sample: non-naive T cells sorted from PBMCs, taken around 15 days before vaccination. The source is a man aged 50 to 60 who received an inactivated influenza vaccine. The CDR3 spells CASSPFRDTEAFF. CDR3 nucleotide sequence: TGTGCCAGCTCACCATTTAGGGACACTGAAGCTTTCTTT.